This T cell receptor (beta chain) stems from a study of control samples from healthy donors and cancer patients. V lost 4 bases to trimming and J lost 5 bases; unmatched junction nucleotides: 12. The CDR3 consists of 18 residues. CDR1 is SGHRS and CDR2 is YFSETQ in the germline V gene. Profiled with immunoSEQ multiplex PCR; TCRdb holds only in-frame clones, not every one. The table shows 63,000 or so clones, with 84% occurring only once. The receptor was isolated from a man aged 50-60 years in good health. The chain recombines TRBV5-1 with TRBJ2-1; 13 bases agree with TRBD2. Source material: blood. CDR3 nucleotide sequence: TGCGCCAGCAGCCTGGGACTAGCGGGGCCGATTTCGAACAATGAGCAGTTCTTC. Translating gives CASSLGLAGPISNNEQFF.